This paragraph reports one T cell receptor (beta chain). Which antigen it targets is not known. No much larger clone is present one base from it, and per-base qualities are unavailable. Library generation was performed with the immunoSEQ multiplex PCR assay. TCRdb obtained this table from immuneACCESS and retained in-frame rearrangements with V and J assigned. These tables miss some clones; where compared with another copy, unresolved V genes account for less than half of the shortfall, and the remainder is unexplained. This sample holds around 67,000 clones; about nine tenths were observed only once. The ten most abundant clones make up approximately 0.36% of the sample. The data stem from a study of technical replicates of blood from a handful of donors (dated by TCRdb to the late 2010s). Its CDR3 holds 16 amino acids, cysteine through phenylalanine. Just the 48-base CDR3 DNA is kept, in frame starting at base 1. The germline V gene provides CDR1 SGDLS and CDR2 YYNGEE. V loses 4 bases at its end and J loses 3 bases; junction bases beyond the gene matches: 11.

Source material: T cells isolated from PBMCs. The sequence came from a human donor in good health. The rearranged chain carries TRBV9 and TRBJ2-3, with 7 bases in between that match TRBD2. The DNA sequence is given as TGTGCCAGCAGCCCAATCTCCCGGGAGGCAACAGATACGCAGTATTTT. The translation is CASSPISREATDTQYF.